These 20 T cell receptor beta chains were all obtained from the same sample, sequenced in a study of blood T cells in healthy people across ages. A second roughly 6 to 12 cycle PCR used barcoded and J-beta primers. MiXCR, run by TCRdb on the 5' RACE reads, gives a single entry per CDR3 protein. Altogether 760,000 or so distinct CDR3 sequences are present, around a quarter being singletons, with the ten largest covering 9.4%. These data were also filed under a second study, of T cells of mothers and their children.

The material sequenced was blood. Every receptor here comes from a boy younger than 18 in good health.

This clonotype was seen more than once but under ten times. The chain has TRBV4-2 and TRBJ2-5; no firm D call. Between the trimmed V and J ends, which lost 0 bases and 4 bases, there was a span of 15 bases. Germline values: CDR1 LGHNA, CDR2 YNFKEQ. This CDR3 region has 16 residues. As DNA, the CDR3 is TGTGCCAGCAGCCAAGATAGACCAGACCCGGGAGAGACCCAGTACTTC. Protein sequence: CASSQDRPDPGETQYF.

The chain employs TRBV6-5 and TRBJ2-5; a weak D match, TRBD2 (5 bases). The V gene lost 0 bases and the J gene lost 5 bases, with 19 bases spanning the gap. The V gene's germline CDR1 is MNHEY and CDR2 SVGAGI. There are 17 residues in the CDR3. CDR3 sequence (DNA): TGTGCCAGCAGTTACTCGACTCGGACTGAGAAATTGGAGACCCAGTACTTC. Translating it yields CASSYSTRTEKLETQYF.

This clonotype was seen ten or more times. For the CDR3, the DNA is TGCAGCTTCCGTGAAGACTACCAAGAGACCCAGTACTTC. Translation: CSFREDYQETQYF. The rearrangement joins TRBV29-1 to TRBJ2-5; D gene ambiguous. Trimming removed 8 bases from V and 0 bases from J, with 13 bases in between. Looked up from germline, CDR1 is SQVTM and CDR2 is ANQGSEA. The CDR3 covers 13 residues.

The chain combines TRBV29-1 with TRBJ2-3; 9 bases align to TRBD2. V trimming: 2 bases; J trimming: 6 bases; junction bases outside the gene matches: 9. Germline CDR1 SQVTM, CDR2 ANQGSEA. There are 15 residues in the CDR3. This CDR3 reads CSVETPAGGGDTQYF. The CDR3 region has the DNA TGCAGCGTTGAAACCCCAGCGGGAGGAGGGGATACGCAGTATTTT.

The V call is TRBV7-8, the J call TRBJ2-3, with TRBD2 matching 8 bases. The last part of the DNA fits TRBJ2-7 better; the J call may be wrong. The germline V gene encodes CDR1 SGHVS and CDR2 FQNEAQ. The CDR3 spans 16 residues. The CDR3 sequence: CASSLDQTSESYEQYF. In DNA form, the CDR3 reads TGTGCCAGCAGCTTAGACCAGACTAGCGAGAGTTACGAGCAGTACTTC.

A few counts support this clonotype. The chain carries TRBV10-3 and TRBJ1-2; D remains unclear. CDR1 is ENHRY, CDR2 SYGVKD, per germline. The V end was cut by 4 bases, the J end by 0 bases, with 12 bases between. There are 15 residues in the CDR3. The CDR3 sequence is CAISVGSSSNYGYTF. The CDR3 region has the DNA TGTGCCATCAGTGTGGGCAGCTCCTCTAACTATGGCTACACCTTC.

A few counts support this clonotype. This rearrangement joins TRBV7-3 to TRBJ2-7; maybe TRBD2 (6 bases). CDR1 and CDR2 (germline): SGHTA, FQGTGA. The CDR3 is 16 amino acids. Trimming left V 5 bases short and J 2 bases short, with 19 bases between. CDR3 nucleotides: TGTGCCAGCAGCACTACCGGGACTGCTGCGGCCTACGAGCAGTACTTC. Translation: CASSTTGTAAAYEQYF.

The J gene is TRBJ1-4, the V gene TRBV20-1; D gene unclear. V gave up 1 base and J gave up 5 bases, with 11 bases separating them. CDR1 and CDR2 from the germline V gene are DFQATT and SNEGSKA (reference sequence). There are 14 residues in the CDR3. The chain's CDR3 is CSARVPGVNEKLFF. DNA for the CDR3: TGCAGTGCTAGAGTCCCGGGAGTAAATGAAAAACTGTTTTTT.

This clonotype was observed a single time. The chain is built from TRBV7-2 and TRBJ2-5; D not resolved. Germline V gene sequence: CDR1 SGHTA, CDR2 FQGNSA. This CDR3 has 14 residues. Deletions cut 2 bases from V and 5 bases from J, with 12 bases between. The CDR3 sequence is CASSLSRQMETQYF. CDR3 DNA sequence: TGTGCCAGCAGCTTAAGTCGGCAGATGGAGACCCAGTACTTC.

CDR3 loop: CASSSGLAGIHEQFF. For the CDR3, the DNA is TGTGCCAGCAGCTCGGGACTAGCGGGAATACATGAGCAGTTCTTC. V and J are TRBV27 and TRBJ2-5, with 13 bases aligning to TRBD2. Judging by the DNA end, TRBJ2-1 fits better; the J call may be wrong. Germline CDR1 and CDR2: MNHEY and SMNVEV (reference sequence). The CDR3 sequence is 15 residues long.

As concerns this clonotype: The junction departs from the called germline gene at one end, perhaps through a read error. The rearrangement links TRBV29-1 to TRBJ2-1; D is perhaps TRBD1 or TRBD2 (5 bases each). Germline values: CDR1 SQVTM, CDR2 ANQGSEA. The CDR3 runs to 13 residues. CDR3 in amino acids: CSVLGDSYNEQFF. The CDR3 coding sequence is TGTAGCGTTTTGGGGGACTCCTACAATGAGCAGTTCTTC.

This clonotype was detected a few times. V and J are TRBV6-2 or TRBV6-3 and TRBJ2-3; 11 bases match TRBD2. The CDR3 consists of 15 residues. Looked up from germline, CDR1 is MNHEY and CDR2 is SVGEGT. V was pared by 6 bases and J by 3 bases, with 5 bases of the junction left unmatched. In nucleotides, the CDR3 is TGTGCCAGCAGACTAGCGGGAGAATTGACAGATACGCAGTATTTT. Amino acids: CASRLAGELTDTQYF.

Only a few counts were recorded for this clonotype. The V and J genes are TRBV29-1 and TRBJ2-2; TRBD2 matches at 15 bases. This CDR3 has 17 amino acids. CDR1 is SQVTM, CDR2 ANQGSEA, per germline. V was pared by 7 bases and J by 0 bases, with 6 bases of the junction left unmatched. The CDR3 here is CSAGGTSGGTNTGELFF. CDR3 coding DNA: TGCAGCGCCGGTGGGACTAGCGGGGGGACGAACACCGGGGAGCTGTTTTTT.

CDR3 bases: TGTGCCAGCAGCCACCGGGACAGGGACAACGAGCAGTACTTC. Protein product: CASSHRDRDNEQYF. The chain combines TRBV7-9 with TRBJ2-5, with 9 bases lining up with TRBD1. TRBJ2-7 explains the end of the DNA better; the J call may be wrong. The CDR3 runs to 14 residues. The germline V gene has CDR1 SEHNR and CDR2 FQNEAQ (reference sequence).

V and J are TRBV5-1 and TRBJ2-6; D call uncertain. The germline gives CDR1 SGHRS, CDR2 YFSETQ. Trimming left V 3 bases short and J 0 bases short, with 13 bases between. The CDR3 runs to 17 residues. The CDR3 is CASSSLGSSSGANVLTF. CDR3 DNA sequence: TGCGCCAGCAGCTCCCTAGGCTCGAGCTCTGGGGCCAACGTCCTGACTTTC.

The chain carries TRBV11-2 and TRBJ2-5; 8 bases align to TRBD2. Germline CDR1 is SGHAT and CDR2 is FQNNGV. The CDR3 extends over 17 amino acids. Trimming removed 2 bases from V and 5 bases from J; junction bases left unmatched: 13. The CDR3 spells CASSLRRASGSGETQYF. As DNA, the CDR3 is TGTGCCAGCAGCTTAAGGCGGGCTAGCGGGTCTGGGGAGACCCAGTACTTC. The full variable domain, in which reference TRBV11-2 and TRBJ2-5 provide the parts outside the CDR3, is EAGVAQSPRYKIIEKRQSVAFWCNPISGHATLYWYQQILGQGPKLLIQFQNNGVVDDSQLPKDRFSAERLKGVDSTLKIQPAKLEDSAVYLCASSLRRASGSGETQYFGPGTRLLVL.

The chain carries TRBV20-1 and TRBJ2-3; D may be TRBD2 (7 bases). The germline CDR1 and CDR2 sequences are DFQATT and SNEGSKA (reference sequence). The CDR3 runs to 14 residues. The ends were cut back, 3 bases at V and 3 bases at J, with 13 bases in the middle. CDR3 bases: TGCAGTGCTAGGGCGGGGGCGGCGACAGATACGCAGTATTTT. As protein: CSARAGAATDTQYF.

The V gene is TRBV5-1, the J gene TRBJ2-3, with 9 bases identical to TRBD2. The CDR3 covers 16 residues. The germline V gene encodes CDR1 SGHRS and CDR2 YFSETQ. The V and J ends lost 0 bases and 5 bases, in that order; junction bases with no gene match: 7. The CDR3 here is CASSLDSVAGVDTQYF. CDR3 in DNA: TGCGCCAGCAGCTTGGATTCGGTAGCGGGAGTAGATACGCAGTATTTT.

CDR3 DNA: TGTGCCAGCCAAATTTCGGGGGGAGATCGGCAGTTCTTC. This gives the protein CASQISGGDRQFF. The rearrangement uses TRBV7-9 and TRBJ2-1; 7 nucleotides line up with TRBD2. The trim removed 8 bases at V and 12 bases at J, leaving 13 bases unmatched. The CDR3 consists of 13 residues. Germline CDR1 SEHNR, CDR2 FQNEAQ (reference sequence).

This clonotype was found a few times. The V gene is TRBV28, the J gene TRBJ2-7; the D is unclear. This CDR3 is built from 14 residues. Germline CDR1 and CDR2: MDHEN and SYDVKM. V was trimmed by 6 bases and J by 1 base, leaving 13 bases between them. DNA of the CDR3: TGTGCCAGCAGATCCGGTAGTACGTCCTACGAGCAGTACTTC. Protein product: CASRSGSTSYEQYF.